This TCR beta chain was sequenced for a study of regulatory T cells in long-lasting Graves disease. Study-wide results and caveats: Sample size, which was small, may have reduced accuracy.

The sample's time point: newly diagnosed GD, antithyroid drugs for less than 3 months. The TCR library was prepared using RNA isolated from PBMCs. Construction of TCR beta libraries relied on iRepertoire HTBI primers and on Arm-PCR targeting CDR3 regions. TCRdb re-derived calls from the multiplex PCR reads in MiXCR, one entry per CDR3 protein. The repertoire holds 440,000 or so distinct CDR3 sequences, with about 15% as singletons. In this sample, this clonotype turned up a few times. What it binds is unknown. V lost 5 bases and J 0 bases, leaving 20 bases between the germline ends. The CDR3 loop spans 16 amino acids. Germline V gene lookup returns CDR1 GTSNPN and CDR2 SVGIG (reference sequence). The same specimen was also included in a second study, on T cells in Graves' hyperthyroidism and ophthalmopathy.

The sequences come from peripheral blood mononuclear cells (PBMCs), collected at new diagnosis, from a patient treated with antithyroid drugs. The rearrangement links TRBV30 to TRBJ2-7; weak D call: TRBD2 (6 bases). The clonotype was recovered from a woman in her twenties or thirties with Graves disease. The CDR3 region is CAWDPVGGGNSYEQYF. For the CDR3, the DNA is TGTGCCTGGGATCCGGTGGGTGGAGGGAACTCCTACGAGCAGTACTTC.